This TCR beta chain was recovered during a study of cytomegalovirus exposure and HLA in healthy donors. Findings of the study overall: Reported findings show TCR beta sequences accurately forecast HLA-A and HLA-B alleles in most subjects.

PCR used 60 Vbeta primers and 13 Jbeta primers. Profiled with immunoSEQ multiplex PCR; TCRdb holds only in-frame clones, not every one. This sample carries approximately 40,000 clones, about 66% of them seen once, and the ten largest clones take 18%. V lost 5 bases, J lost 3 bases, and 5 bases stayed unmatched. The germline CDR1 and CDR2 sequences are SGHAT and FQNNGV. The CDR3 contains 15 residues. This clone was observed once. What it recognizes is unknown. The chain has TRBV11-2 and TRBJ2-1; 9 bases align to TRBD2. The receptor comes from a middle-aged man in good health and CMV-seropositive. Sample: PBMCs. CDR3 sequence: CASSLSSGVYNEQFF. The CDR3 nucleotides read TGTGCCAGCAGCCTATCTAGCGGGGTCTACAATGAGCAGTTCTTC.